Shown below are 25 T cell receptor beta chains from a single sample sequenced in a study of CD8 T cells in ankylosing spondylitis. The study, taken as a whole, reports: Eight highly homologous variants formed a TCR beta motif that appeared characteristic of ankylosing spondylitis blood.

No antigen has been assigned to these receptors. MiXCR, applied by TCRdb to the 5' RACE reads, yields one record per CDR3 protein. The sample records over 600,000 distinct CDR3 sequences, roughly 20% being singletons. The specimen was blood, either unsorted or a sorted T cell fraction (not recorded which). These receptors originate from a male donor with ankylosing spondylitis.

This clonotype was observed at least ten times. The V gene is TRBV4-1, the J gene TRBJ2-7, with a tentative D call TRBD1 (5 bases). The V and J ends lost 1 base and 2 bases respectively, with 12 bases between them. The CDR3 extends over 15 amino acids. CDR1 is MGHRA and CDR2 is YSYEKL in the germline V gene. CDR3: CASSQGQTPTYEQYF. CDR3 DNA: TGCGCCAGCAGCCAAGGACAGACCCCTACCTACGAGCAGTACTTC.

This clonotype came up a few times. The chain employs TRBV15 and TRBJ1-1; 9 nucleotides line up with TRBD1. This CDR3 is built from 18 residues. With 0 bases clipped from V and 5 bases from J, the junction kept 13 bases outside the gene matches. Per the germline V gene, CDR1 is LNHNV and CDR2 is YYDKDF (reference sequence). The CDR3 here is CATSRDHNRGLPSTEAFF. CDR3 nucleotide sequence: TGTGCCACCAGCAGAGATCATAACAGGGGGCTTCCTTCGACTGAAGCTTTCTTT.

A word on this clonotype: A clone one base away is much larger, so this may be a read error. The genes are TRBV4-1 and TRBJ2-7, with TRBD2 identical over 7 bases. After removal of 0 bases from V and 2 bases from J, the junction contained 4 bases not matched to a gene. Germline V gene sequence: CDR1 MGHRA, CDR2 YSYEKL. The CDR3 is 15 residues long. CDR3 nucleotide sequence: TGCGCCAGCAGCCAAGATCGGGGGGTTGCCTACGAGCAGTACTTC. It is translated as CASSQDRGVAYEQYF.

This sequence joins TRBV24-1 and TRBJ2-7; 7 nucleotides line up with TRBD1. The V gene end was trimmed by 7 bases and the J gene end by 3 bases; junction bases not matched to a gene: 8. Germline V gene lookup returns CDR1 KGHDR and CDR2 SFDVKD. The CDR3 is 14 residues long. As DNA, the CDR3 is TGTGCCACCAGGGATGAGGGACAGATCTACGAGCAGTACTTC. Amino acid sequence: CATRDEGQIYEQYF.

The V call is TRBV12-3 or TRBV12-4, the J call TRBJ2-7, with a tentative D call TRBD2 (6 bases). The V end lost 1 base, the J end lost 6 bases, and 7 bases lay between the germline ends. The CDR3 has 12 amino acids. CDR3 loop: CASSLGRVEQYF. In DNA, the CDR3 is TGTGCCAGCAGTTTAGGGAGGGTCGAGCAGTACTTC.

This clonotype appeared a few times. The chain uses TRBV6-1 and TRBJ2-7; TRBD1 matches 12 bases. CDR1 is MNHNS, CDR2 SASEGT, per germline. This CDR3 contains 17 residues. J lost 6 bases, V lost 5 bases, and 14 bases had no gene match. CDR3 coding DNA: TGTGCCAGCAGTCGAAACAGGCCGGGACAGGGGGCTTCCGAGCAGTACTTC. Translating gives CASSRNRPGQGASEQYF.

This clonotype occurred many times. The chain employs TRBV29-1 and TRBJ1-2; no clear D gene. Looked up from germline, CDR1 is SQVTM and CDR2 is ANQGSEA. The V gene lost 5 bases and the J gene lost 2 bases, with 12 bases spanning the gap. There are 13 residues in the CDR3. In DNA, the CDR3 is TGCAGCGTTCGACCGGGAACGAACTATGGCTACACCTTC. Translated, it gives CSVRPGTNYGYTF.

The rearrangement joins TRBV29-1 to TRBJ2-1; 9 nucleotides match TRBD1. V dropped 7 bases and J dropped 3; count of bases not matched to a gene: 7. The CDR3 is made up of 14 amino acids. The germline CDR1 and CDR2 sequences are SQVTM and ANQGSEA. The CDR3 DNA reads TGCAGCGCCCCGGGACAGGGATACTACAATGAGCAGTTCTTC. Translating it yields CSAPGQGYYNEQFF.

The CDR3 here is CASSRGLWKESGYTF. CDR3 in DNA: TGTGCCAGCAGCCGGGGACTCTGGAAGGAATCTGGCTACACCTTC. V gene TRBV6-1 combines with J gene TRBJ1-2; TRBD1 might be the D (5 bases). The V gene lost 6 bases and the J gene lost 7 bases, with 21 bases spanning the gap. Per germline, CDR1 MNHNS and CDR2 SASEGT. The CDR3 sequence is 15 residues long.

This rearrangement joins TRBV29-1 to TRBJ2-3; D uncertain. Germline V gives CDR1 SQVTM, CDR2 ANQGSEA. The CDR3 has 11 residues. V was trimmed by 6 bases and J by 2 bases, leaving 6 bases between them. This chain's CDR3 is CSVDLTDTQYF. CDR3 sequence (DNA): TGCAGCGTAGACCTCACAGATACGCAGTATTTT.

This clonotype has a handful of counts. CDR3 residues: CASSLNTGSSGNTIYF. CDR3 coding DNA: TGTGCCAGCAGCCTGAACACAGGGAGCTCTGGAAACACCATATATTTT. The chain joins TRBV3-1 to TRBJ1-3; D is possibly TRBD1 (6 bases). The CDR3 contains 16 residues. The V gene's germline CDR1 is LGHDT and CDR2 YNNKEL (reference sequence). Trimming took off 4 bases at V and 0 bases at J, with 13 bases between the two ends.

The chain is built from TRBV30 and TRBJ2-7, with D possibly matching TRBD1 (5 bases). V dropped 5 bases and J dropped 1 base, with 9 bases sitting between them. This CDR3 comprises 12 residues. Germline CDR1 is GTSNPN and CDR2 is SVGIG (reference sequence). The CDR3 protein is CAWGYRSYEQYF. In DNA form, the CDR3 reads TGTGCCTGGGGCTACAGGTCCTACGAGCAGTACTTC.

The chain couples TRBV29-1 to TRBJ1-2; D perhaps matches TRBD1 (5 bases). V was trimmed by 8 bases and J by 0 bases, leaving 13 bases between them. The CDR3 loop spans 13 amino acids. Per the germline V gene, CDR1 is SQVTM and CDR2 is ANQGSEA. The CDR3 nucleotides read TGCAGCTACGGGACCCCAGCTAACTATGGCTACACCTTC. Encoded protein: CSYGTPANYGYTF.

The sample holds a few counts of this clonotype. As DNA, the CDR3 is TGCGCCAGCAGCCCCCTAGAGGGGAATGGCTACACCTTC. Translating it yields CASSPLEGNGYTF. The chain recombines TRBV4-1 with TRBJ1-2, with D perhaps TRBD1 (5 bases). The ends were cut back, 4 bases at V and 6 bases at J, with 12 bases in the middle. The germline CDR1 and CDR2 sequences are MGHRA and YSYEKL. The length of the CDR3 is 13 residues.

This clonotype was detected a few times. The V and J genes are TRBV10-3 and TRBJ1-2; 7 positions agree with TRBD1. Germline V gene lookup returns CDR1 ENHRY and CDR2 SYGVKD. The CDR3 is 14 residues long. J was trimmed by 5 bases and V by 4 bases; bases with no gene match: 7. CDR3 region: CAISVQGESYGYTF. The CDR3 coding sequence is TGTGCCATCAGTGTGCAGGGGGAGTCGTATGGCTACACCTTC.

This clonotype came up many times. CDR3: CSARAGPSYNSPLHF. The CDR3 DNA sequence: TGCAGTGCTAGGGCGGGGCCCTCCTATAATTCACCCCTCCACTTT. The chain carries TRBV20-1 and TRBJ1-6; tentatively, D is TRBD1 (5 bases). CDR3 length equals 15 residues. Trimming cost V 3 bases and J 0 bases, with 9 bases left between them. Germline CDR1 DFQATT, CDR2 SNEGSKA (reference sequence).

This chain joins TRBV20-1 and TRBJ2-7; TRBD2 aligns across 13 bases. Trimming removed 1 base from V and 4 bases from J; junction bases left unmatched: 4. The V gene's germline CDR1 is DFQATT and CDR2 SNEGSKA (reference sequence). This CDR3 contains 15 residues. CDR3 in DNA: TGCAGTGCTAGAGCCGGGACTAGCGGGACTTACGAGCAGTACTTC. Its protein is CSARAGTSGTYEQYF.

The CDR3 DNA reads TGTGCCAGCAGTTACTCGAAGAGGAGAGGGGATGAGCAGTTCTTC. It yields the protein CASSYSKRRGDEQFF. The genes are TRBV6-5 and TRBJ2-1; D tentatively fits TRBD1 or TRBD2 (5 bases each). Trimming cost V 0 bases and J 8 bases, with 14 bases left between them. Germline V gives CDR1 MNHEY, CDR2 SVGAGI. CDR3 size: 15 residues.

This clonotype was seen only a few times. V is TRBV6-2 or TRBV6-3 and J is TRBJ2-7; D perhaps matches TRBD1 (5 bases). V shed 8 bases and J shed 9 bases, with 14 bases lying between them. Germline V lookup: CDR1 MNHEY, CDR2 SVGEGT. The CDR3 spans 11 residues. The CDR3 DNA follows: TGTGCCAGCGGGGCAGGTCCATCGCAGTACTTC. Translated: CASGAGPSQYF.

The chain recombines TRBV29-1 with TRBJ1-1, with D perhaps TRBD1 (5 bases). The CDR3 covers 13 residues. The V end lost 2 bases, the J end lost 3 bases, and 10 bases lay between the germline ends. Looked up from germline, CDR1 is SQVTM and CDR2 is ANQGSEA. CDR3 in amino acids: CSVERPGHTEAFF. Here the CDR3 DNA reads TGCAGCGTTGAACGGCCAGGGCACACTGAAGCTTTCTTT.

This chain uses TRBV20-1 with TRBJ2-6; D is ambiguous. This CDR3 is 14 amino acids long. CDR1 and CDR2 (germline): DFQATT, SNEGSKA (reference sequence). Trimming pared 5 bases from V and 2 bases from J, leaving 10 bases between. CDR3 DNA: TGCAGTGCTCCGACATGGCCTGGGGCCAACGTCCTGACTTTC. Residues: CSAPTWPGANVLTF.

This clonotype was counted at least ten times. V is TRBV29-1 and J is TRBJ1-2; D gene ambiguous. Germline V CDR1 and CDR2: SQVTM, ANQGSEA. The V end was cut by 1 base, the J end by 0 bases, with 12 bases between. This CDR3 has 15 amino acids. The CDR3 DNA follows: TGCAGCGTTGAAGTCCTGCCCCGAGCTAACTATGGCTACACCTTC. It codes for CSVEVLPRANYGYTF. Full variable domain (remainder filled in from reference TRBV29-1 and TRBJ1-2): SAVISQKPSRDICQRGTSLTIQCQVDSQVTMMFWYRQQPGQSLTLIATANQGSEATYESGFVIDKFPISRPNLTFSTLTVSNMSPEDSSIYLCSVEVLPRANYGYTFGSGTRLTVV.

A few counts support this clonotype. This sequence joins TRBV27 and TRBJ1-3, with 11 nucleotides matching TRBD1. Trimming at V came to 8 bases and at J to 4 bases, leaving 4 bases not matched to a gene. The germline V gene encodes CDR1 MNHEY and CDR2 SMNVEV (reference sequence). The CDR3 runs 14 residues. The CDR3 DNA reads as TGTGCCAGCGGACAGGGGGCGTCCGGAAACACCATATATTTT. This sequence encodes CASGQGASGNTIYF.

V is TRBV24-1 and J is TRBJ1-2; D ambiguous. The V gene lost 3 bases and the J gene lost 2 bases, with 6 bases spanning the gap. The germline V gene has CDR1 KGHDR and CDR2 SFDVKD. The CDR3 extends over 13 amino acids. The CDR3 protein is CATSDNRNYGYTF. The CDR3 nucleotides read TGTGCCACCAGTGATAACAGAAACTATGGCTACACCTTC.

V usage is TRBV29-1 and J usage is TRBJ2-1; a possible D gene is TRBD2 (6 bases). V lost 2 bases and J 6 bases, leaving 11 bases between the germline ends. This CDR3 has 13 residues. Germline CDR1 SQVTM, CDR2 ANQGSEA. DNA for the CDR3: TGCAGCGTTGAACTCCTCGGGGGCAATGAGCAGTTCTTC. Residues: CSVELLGGNEQFF.